The T cell receptor beta chain under discussion was sequenced for a study of blood T cell repertoires in COVID-19. Study-wide background: Whether acute or convalescent, the COVID-19 samples came from the United States, Italy and Spain. Nucleic acid was either cDNA or gDNA, and it came from T cells, B-cell-depleted T cells, or PBMCs.

Study processing details: Reference gene primers were amplified, and this amplification served to estimate nucleated cell counts. TCRdb's copy holds only in-frame clones and misses some; the assay was immunoSEQ multiplex PCR. That table supplies the V and J calls and clone size; D and trimming were determined from the DNA. The sample holds roughly 190,000 clones, roughly 80% seen once. The table lists this clone with a count of one. Looked up from germline, CDR1 is MNHEY and CDR2 is SVGAGI. This CDR3 has 15 residues. V lost 0 bases to trimming and J lost 6 bases; unmatched junction nucleotides: 2. Specimen: peripheral blood. V and J are TRBV6-5 and TRBJ1-5, with TRBD1 identical over 10 bases. This TCR derives from a woman in her fifties or sixties with acute or convalescent COVID-19. The CDR3 region has the DNA TGTGCCAGCAGTTACTCCGGACAGGGGGGTCAGCCCCAGCATTTT. Translating it yields CASSYSGQGGQPQHF.